The 10 T cell receptor beta chains presented below share a single source sample, sequenced in a study of CD8 T cells in Susac syndrome. Reverse transcription of about 0.45 to 1 ug RNA was performed with random hexamers. TCRdb analysed the immunoSEQ multiplex PCR reads with MiXCR anew, one entry per CDR3 protein. The top ten hold 0.093% of the sample, which has 200,000 or so distinct CDR3 sequences, approximately 94% seen once. Sequencing was carried out using CD4+ T cells from PBMCs. Source of these receptors: a human donor with multiple sclerosis.

The CDR3 loop is CSAPKGGAGTEAFF. In DNA, the CDR3 is TGCAGTGCGCCCAAGGGAGGGGCAGGCACTGAAGCTTTCTTT. V and J are TRBV20-1 and TRBJ1-1; D might be TRBD1 (5 bases). Looked up from germline, CDR1 is DFQATT and CDR2 is SNEGSKA (reference sequence). The CDR3 totals 14 residues. V lost 6 bases, J lost 4 bases, and 18 bases lay in between.

The chain carries TRBV7-9 and TRBJ1-2, with TRBD1 as a possible D gene (5 bases). Germline V gene sequence: CDR1 SEHNR, CDR2 FQNEAQ (reference sequence). The germline V and J ends were trimmed by 4 bases and 6 bases, with 15 bases remaining between them. The CDR3 consists of 14 residues. As DNA, the CDR3 is TGTGCCAGCAGCTCTCCAGGGTCCTCTGATGGCTACACCTTC. Translated, it gives CASSSPGSSDGYTF.

J is TRBJ2-3 and V is TRBV5-4; D is undetermined. V was pared by 4 bases and J by 7 bases, with 10 bases between. This CDR3 has 12 residues. Germline lookup yields CDR1 SGHNT and CDR2 YYREEE (reference sequence). This CDR3 reads CASSRPPYTQYF. In DNA, the CDR3 is TGTGCCAGCAGCCGACCACCATATACGCAGTATTTT. Based on the CDR3 plus reference TRBV5-4 and TRBJ2-3, the full variable domain is ETGVTQSPTHLIKTRGQQVTLRCSSQSGHNTVSWYQQALGQGPQFIFQYYREEENGRGNFPPRFSGLQFPNYSSELNVNALELDDSALYLCASSRPPYTQYFGPGTRLTVL.

This chain uses TRBV30 with TRBJ1-6, with 10 bases identical to TRBD1. Germline loops: CDR1 GTSNPN, CDR2 SVGIG (reference sequence). V lost 2 bases to trimming and J lost 7 bases; unmatched junction nucleotides: 2. This CDR3 is built from 14 residues. This chain's CDR3 is CAWSKGQGNSPLHF. CDR3 nucleotide sequence: TGTGCCTGGAGTAAGGGACAGGGGAATTCACCCCTCCACTTT.

V usage is TRBV7-3 and J usage is TRBJ2-4; 8 nucleotides match TRBD2. This CDR3 is 15 amino acids long. After removal of 6 bases from V and 10 bases from J, the junction contained 14 bases not matched to a gene. Germline CDR1 SGHTA, CDR2 FQGTGA. This CDR3 reads CASSLSGGGPVIQYF. As DNA, the CDR3 is TGTGCCAGCAGTTTGAGCGGGGGAGGGCCCGTAATTCAGTACTTC.

V usage is TRBV12-3 or TRBV12-4 and J usage is TRBJ1-6; D unresolved. Between the trimmed V and J ends, which lost 5 bases and 7 bases, there was a span of 12 bases. The CDR3 extends over 14 amino acids. CDR3 sequence: CASSTDPGNSPLHF. The CDR3 nucleotides are TGTGCCAGCAGTACGGACCCGGGGAATTCACCCCTCCACTTT.

This clonotype has a single count. This chain links TRBV11-2 with TRBJ2-1; 9 positions match TRBD2. Germline lookup yields CDR1 SGHAT and CDR2 FQNNGV. The CDR3 sequence is 16 residues long. The ends lost 2 bases at V and 3 bases at J; junction bases unmatched: 5. The CDR3 is CASSLRLAGIYNEQFF. CDR3 in DNA: TGTGCCAGCAGCTTACGGCTAGCGGGGATCTACAATGAGCAGTTCTTC. Full variable domain (remainder filled in from reference TRBV11-2 and TRBJ2-1): EAGVAQSPRYKIIEKRQSVAFWCNPISGHATLYWYQQILGQGPKLLIQFQNNGVVDDSQLPKDRFSAERLKGVDSTLKIQPAKLEDSAVYLCASSLRLAGIYNEQFFGPGTRLTVL.

This clonotype was counted once. The germline gene is not matched at one end of the junction; a read error may be the cause. V gene TRBV3-1 combines with J gene TRBJ1-2; unclear D gene. There are 16 residues in the CDR3. Looked up from germline, CDR1 is LGHDT and CDR2 is YNNKEL (reference sequence). The CDR3 region has the DNA TGTGCCAGCACCCAAGGTCCCATGACAAGTCCCTATGGCTACACCTTC. Protein: CASTQGPMTSPYGYTF.

V usage is TRBV4-3 and J usage is TRBJ2-7; D not certain. CDR1 LGHNA and CDR2 YSLEER come from the germline V gene. Trimming took 0 bases from V and 6 from J, leaving 12 bases between them. The CDR3 has 14 residues. The CDR3 is CASSQDYSITEQYF. Here the CDR3 DNA reads TGCGCCAGCAGCCAAGACTACAGCATAACCGAGCAGTACTTC.

This chain connects TRBV12-3 or TRBV12-4 to TRBJ2-4; 7 nucleotides line up with TRBD1. This CDR3 region has 13 residues. The V segment lost 4 bases and the J segment 5 bases; nucleotides outside the gene matches: 2. Written as DNA, the CDR3 is TGTGCCAGCAGTTGGGACAGCGAAAACATTCAGTACTTC. Encoded protein: CASSWDSENIQYF.